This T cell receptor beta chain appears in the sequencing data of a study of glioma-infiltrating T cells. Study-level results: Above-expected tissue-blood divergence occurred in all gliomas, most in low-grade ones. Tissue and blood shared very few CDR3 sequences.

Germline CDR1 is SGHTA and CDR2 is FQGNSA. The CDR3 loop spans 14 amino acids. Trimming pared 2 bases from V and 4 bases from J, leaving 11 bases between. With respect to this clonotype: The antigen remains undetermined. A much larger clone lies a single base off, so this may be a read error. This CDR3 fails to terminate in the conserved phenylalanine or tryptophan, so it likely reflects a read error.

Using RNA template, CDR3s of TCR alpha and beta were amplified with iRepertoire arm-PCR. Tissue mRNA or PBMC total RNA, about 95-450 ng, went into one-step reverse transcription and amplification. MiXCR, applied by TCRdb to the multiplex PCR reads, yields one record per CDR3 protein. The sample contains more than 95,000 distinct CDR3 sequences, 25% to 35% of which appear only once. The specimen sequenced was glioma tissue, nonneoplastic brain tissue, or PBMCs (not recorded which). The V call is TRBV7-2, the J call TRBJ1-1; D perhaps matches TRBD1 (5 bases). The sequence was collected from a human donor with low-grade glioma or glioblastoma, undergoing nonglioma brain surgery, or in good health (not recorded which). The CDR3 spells CASSLLRGATEAFS. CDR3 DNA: TGTGCCAGCAGCTTATTAAGGGGAGCCACTGAAGCTTTCTCT.